These 11 T cell receptor beta chains were all obtained from the same sample, sequenced in a study of T cells in Graves' hyperthyroidism and ophthalmopathy. Amplification of TCR beta CDR3 regions used RNA as the template. HTBI primers drove first-round RT-PCR of the TCR CDR3. TCRdb reprocessed the multiplex PCR reads with MiXCR, giving one entry per CDR3 protein. The sample shows around 620,000 distinct CDR3 sequences, 14% of them seen only once. Sequencing was carried out using blood. These receptors were collected from a woman between 18 and 29 years old with Graves' ophthalmopathy.

The chain joins TRBV6-5 to TRBJ1-6; D is undetermined. V was clipped by 3 bases and J by 11 bases, with 14 bases between them. This CDR3 is built from 14 residues. Germline values: CDR1 MNHEY, CDR2 SVGAGI. The DNA for the CDR3 is TGTGCCAGCAGTTATACAGTTGCGGGGACACCCCTCCACTTT. Encoded protein: CASSYTVAGTPLHF.

The table lists this clonotype with many counts. The DNA for the CDR3 is TGTGCCAGCAGTTTAAGGGACGGCGGCGACAATGAGCAGTTCTTC. As protein: CASSLRDGGDNEQFF. This sequence joins TRBV12-3 or TRBV12-4 and TRBJ2-1, with D perhaps TRBD1 or TRBD2 (5 bases each). The length of the CDR3 is 15 residues. Trimming removed 2 bases at V and 5 bases at J, with 13 bases between.

This clonotype was recorded many times. The gene calls are TRBV20-1 and TRBJ1-1; 9 nucleotides line up with TRBD1. The V and J ends lost 0 bases and 3 bases, in that order; junction bases with no gene match: 2. The CDR3 totals 14 residues. Germline lookup yields CDR1 DFQATT and CDR2 SNEGSKA (reference sequence). This CDR3 is CSAREQGAYTEAFF. The CDR3 nucleotides read TGCAGTGCTAGAGAACAGGGGGCGTACACTGAAGCTTTCTTT.

This clonotype was seen repeatedly, ten times or more. This sequence joins TRBV6-2 or TRBV6-3 and TRBJ2-1; D remains unclear. The CDR3 is made up of 14 amino acids. The germline V gene encodes CDR1 MNHEY and CDR2 SVGEGT. Trimming shortened V by 3 bases and J by 4 bases, and 10 bases separated the two germline ends. In nucleotides, the CDR3 is TGTGCCAGCAGTTATGTCGGCGGATACAATGAGCAGTTCTTC. It yields the protein CASSYVGGYNEQFF.

Ten or more counts support this clonotype. This chain joins TRBV6-2 or TRBV6-3 and TRBJ1-2; D not resolved. Germline V CDR1 and CDR2: MNHEY, SVGEGT. Trimming shortened V by 5 bases and J by 6 bases, and 7 bases separated the two germline ends. This CDR3 region has 11 residues. The CDR3 loop is CASSPDHGYTF. CDR3 coding DNA: TGTGCCAGCAGTCCGGACCATGGCTACACCTTC.

This clonotype was counted many times. The junction departs from germline at one end; a sequencing error may be responsible. V usage is TRBV5-1 and J usage is TRBJ1-2; a weak D match, TRBD1 (6 bases). The CDR3 is made up of 12 amino acids. Germline loops: CDR1 SGHRS, CDR2 YFSETQ. As DNA, the CDR3 is TGTGCCAGCAGCCCGGACAGAGGCGGCTACACCTTC. Encoded protein: CASSPDRGGYTF.

This clonotype was counted between two and nine times. The chain has TRBV12-3 or TRBV12-4 and TRBJ2-7; D perhaps matches TRBD2 (6 bases). The CDR3 extends over 14 amino acids. V lost 5 bases and J 4 bases, leaving 15 bases between the germline ends. The CDR3 sequence: CASSAYGSLYEQYF. CDR3 sequence (DNA): TGTGCCAGCAGTGCCTACGGGAGTCTTTACGAGCAGTACTTC.

This clonotype came up many times. The rearrangement links TRBV6-1 to TRBJ2-1, with D uncertain. The germline gives CDR1 MNHNS, CDR2 SASEGT. Trimming removed 5 bases at V and 10 bases at J, with 18 bases between. There are 14 residues in the CDR3. CDR3 in amino acids: CASSSSSYNEEQFF. CDR3 in DNA: TGTGCCAGCAGTTCTTCCTCCTACAATGAGGAGCAGTTCTTC.

Ten or more counts support this clonotype. The V and J genes are TRBV6-1 and TRBJ2-1; D possibly corresponds to TRBD1 (5 bases). Germline lookup yields CDR1 MNHNS and CDR2 SASEGT. The V end lost 11 bases, the J end lost 6 bases, and 20 bases lay between the germline ends. The CDR3 has 14 amino acids. The CDR3 sequence: CAAQQVLSSNEQFF. The CDR3 nucleotides are TGTGCCGCCCAACAGGTCCTAAGTTCCAATGAGCAGTTCTTC.

The chain combines TRBV20-1 with TRBJ1-6; TRBD1 matches 9 bases. This CDR3 spans 16 amino acids. V lost 3 bases to trimming and J lost 8 bases; unmatched junction nucleotides: 11. The germline V gene encodes CDR1 DFQATT and CDR2 SNEGSKA (reference sequence). CDR3 loop: CSARPTTGGGDSPLHF. For the CDR3, the DNA is TGCAGTGCTAGGCCGACTACAGGGGGCGGTGATTCACCCCTCCACTTT.

A few counts support this clonotype. A read error may account for a junction end that differs from germline. The chain carries TRBV12-3 or TRBV12-4 and TRBJ2-1; D remains unclear. The CDR3 is 12 residues long. CDR3 protein: CASSFNYNEQSF. Here the CDR3 DNA reads TGTGCCAGCAGTTTTAACTACAATGAGCAGTCCTTC.